A single sample gave rise to the 14 T cell receptor beta chains below, sequenced in a study of response to subunit inactivated influenza vaccine. From the RT-PCR reads, TCRdb called clonotypes with MiXCR, one entry per CDR3 protein. This table holds fewer than 350,000 distinct CDR3 sequences, 21% found once. The sample was PBMCs from blood, taken approximately 20 months after vaccination. These receptors were obtained from a man in his fifties or sixties who received an inactivated influenza vaccine.

This clonotype was counted only a few times. The chain carries TRBV29-1 and TRBJ2-3; TRBD2 aligns across 7 bases. Germline CDR1 reads SQVTM; CDR2 reads ANQGSEA. The CDR3 spans 14 residues. With 4 bases clipped from V and 2 bases from J, the junction kept 6 bases outside the gene matches. The CDR3, as DNA: TGCAGCGTTGGGCTAGCGGCCGCCACAGATACGCAGTATTTT. It encodes CSVGLAAATDTQYF.

This clonotype has ten or more counts. CDR3 nucleotide sequence: TGTGCCAGCACCCTTGGGGCCATTCGGAACACTGAAGCTTTCTTT. As protein: CASTLGAIRNTEAFF. V and J are TRBV12-3 or TRBV12-4 and TRBJ1-1; D may be TRBD1 (5 bases). CDR3 length: 15 residues. The ends were cut back, 7 bases at V and 1 base at J, with 16 bases in the middle.

This clonotype has only a few counts. J is TRBJ1-4 and V is TRBV21-1; the table calls TRBD1, which could not be checked here. TRBV21-1 is assigned pseudogene status. The CDR3 length is 17 residues. CDR3 DNA: TGTGCCAGTAACGACTGGGGCTGCCTCACAACTAATGAAAAACTGTTTTTT. Its protein is CASNDWGCLTTNEKLFF.

This rearrangement joins TRBV7-8 to TRBJ2-1; D unresolved. Trimming pared 1 base from V and 1 base from J, leaving 8 bases between. This CDR3 contains 15 residues. Germline values: CDR1 SGHVS, CDR2 FQNEAQ. The CDR3: CASSLVGLSYNEQFF. CDR3 nucleotides: TGTGCCAGCAGCTTAGTTGGTCTATCCTACAATGAGCAGTTCTTC. Full variable domain (remainder filled in from reference TRBV7-8 and TRBJ2-1): GAGVSQSPRYKVAKRGQDVALRCDPISGHVSLFWYQQALGQGPEFLTYFQNEAQLDKSGLPSDRFFAERPEGSVSTLKIQRTQQEDSAVYLCASSLVGLSYNEQFFGPGTRLTVL.

This clonotype was counted only a few times. The chain is built from TRBV20-1 and TRBJ1-5; weak D call: TRBD1 (5 bases). Germline values: CDR1 DFQATT, CDR2 SNEGSKA (reference sequence). This CDR3 region has 13 residues. The V and J ends lost 6 bases and 2 bases respectively, with 11 bases between them. The CDR3 region is CSAARGGNQPQHF. DNA for the CDR3: TGCAGTGCCGCCCGGGGGGGCAATCAGCCCCAGCATTTT.

The V and J genes are TRBV12-3 or TRBV12-4 and TRBJ2-7, with D unclear. The V end was cut by 3 bases, the J end by 7 bases, with 10 bases between. This CDR3 is built from 12 residues. Here the CDR3 DNA reads TGTGCCAGCAGTTTCGTGGAGCTGGAGCAGTACTTC. Protein sequence: CASSFVELEQYF.

The chain links TRBV7-2 to TRBJ1-4; weak D call: TRBD1 (6 bases). The CDR3 runs to 14 residues. The V gene's germline CDR1 is SGHTA and CDR2 FQGNSA. The V end lost 4 bases, the J end lost 13 bases, and 19 bases lay between the germline ends. For the CDR3, the DNA is TGTGCCAGCAGCTCCCCTGGGGGGCGCGGGAGACTGTTTTTT. Its translation is CASSSPGGRGRLFF.

The J gene is TRBJ2-2, the V gene TRBV5-1; TRBD1 matches at 8 bases. With V trimmed by 0 bases and J by 6 bases, 1 base remained unmatched. The CDR3 is made up of 14 amino acids. Germline lookup yields CDR1 SGHRS and CDR2 YFSETQ. The CDR3 loop is CASSLGTGPGELFF. CDR3 nucleotide sequence: TGCGCCAGCAGCTTGGGGACAGGGCCCGGGGAGCTGTTTTTT.

This clonotype was seen a handful of times. The chain uses TRBV29-1 and TRBJ2-7; D ambiguous. Trimming cost V 6 bases and J 5 bases, with 11 bases left between them. Per the germline V gene, CDR1 is SQVTM and CDR2 is ANQGSEA. CDR3 length: 11 residues. The CDR3 coding sequence is TGCAGCGTCGCATCAGGACACGAGCAGTACTTC. Residues: CSVASGHEQYF.

This clonotype was picked up a small number of times. The CDR3 spells CASSPGGVTNTEAFF. CDR3 bases: TGTGCCAGCAGTCCCGGGGGGGTTACGAACACTGAAGCTTTCTTT. The chain is built from TRBV12-3 or TRBV12-4 and TRBJ1-1, with a tentative D call TRBD1 (5 bases). This CDR3 contains 15 residues. The germline V and J ends were trimmed by 5 bases and 1 base, with 14 bases remaining between them.

This clonotype turned up a few times. The chain's CDR3 is CASSFFGPSTDTQYF. The CDR3 DNA follows: TGTGCCAGCAGCTTTTTCGGGCCGAGCACAGATACGCAGTATTTT. V gene TRBV7-2 combines with J gene TRBJ2-3; D unresolved. V dropped 3 bases and J dropped 0 bases, with 10 bases sitting between them. Germline CDR1 and CDR2: SGHTA and FQGNSA. This CDR3 comprises 15 residues.

This clonotype was seen a handful of times. V and J are TRBV9 and TRBJ2-3; TRBD2 matches 9 bases. Germline CDR1 and CDR2: SGDLS and YYNGEE. The J segment lost 6 bases and the V segment lost 1 base, leaving 9 bases of the junction unmatched. The CDR3 is made up of 16 amino acids. This CDR3 reads CASSVFVAGGPDTQYF. CDR3 DNA sequence: TGTGCCAGCAGCGTATTTGTGGCGGGAGGGCCCGATACGCAGTATTTT.

The chain employs TRBV7-3 and TRBJ2-3; possible D gene TRBD2, 5 bases. Germline CDR1 is SGHTA and CDR2 is FQGTGA. The CDR3 extends over 14 amino acids. V dropped 2 bases and J dropped 5 bases, with 11 bases sitting between them. The CDR3 coding sequence is TGTGCCAGCAGCTTAGTGGGAGTTGGAGATACGCAGTATTTT. It yields the protein CASSLVGVGDTQYF.

The chain couples TRBV7-2 to TRBJ2-5; the D is unclear. The CDR3 length is 14 residues. Per germline, CDR1 SGHTA and CDR2 FQGNSA. V was pared by 5 bases and J by 2 bases, with 12 bases between. CDR3 sequence (DNA): TGTGCCAGCAGCGCCCCTGGAGTACAAGAGACCCAGTACTTC. Translation gives CASSAPGVQETQYF. Variable domain in full (rest from reference TRBV7-2 and TRBJ2-5): GAGVSQSPSNKVTEKGKDVELRCDPISGHTALYWYRQSLGQGLEFLIYFQGNSAPDKSGLPSDRFSAERTGGSVSTLTIQRTQQEDSAVYLCASSAPGVQETQYFGPGTRLLVL.